These 29 T cell receptor beta chains share one sample of origin, sequenced in a study of CD8+CD57+ T cells in acquired aplastic anemia (dated by TCRdb to 2017 to 2018). TCRdb names Illumina HiSeq 2000 as the instrument used. Genomic DNA was used as template for profiling of TCR beta VDJ combinations and CDR3 sequences. In TCRdb, the public reads were trimmed at Q25 with fastp and aligned with MiXCR, with productive beta chains retained. Here each entry gathers all rows of one CDR3 protein and keeps the most common genes and DNA. In this sample the table shows about 160,000 distinct CDR3 sequences, roughly 48% of which occur a single time. Over 0.95% of the sample rests with the top ten. Sequencing was done on a sample of sorted CD4+, CD8+, or CD8+CD57+ T cells (not recorded which) from PBMCs. The receptors were sampled from a human donor in good health.

This clonotype has a count of ten or more. CDR3 amino acids: CSAGRQGTNTGELFF. In DNA form, the CDR3 reads TGCAGTGCTGGGCGGCAGGGAACGAACACCGGGGAGCTGTTTTTT. The V call is TRBV20-1, the J call TRBJ2-2; a possible D gene is TRBD1 (5 bases). The CDR3 totals 15 residues. Trimming took 5 bases from V and 0 from J, leaving 13 bases between them. Germline CDR1 is DFQATT and CDR2 is SNEGSKA (reference sequence).

The V call is TRBV29-1, the J call TRBJ2-4, with D uncertain. The CDR3 runs 14 residues. Trimming pared 4 bases from V and 0 bases from J, leaving 10 bases between. Germline loops: CDR1 SQVTM, CDR2 ANQGSEA. The CDR3 reads CSVVEMEAKNIQYF. Here the CDR3 DNA reads TGCAGCGTTGTAGAAATGGAAGCCAAAAACATTCAGTACTTC.

J is TRBJ2-5 and V is TRBV3-1, with D maybe TRBD2 (6 bases). V was trimmed by 3 bases and J by 5 bases, leaving 10 bases between them. The germline gives CDR1 LGHDT, CDR2 YNNKEL (reference sequence). This CDR3 has 13 amino acids. The CDR3 region has the DNA TGTGCCAGCAGCCAGGGACTCCGGGAGACCCAGTACTTC. Encoded protein: CASSQGLRETQYF.

The sample holds many counts of this clonotype. The chain combines TRBV29-1 with TRBJ2-5; D is perhaps TRBD1 (5 bases). From germline, CDR1 is SQVTM and CDR2 ANQGSEA. V was cut by 4 bases and J by 5 bases, with 17 bases left in between. The CDR3 spans 14 residues. DNA for the CDR3: TGCAGCGTTGTATTTTCAGGGCGGCTCGAGACCCAGTACTTC. Its translation is CSVVFSGRLETQYF.

Notes on this clonotype: The conserved phenylalanine or tryptophan is not found at the CDR3 terminus, so this likely reflects a read error. The chain combines TRBV19 with TRBJ2-7; 8 bases fit TRBD1. V lost 11 bases and J lost 5; bases outside the gene matches: 8. Germline CDR1 is LNHDA and CDR2 is SQIVND (reference sequence). The CDR3 totals 12 residues. CDR3 DNA: TGTGCCTCCCGGACAGGGCCCGACGAGCAGTACTCC. This codes for CASRTGPDEQYS.

The sample holds many counts of this clonotype. This chain joins TRBV20-1 and TRBJ2-7; D is uncertain. V was trimmed by 2 bases and J by 4 bases, leaving 12 bases between them. CDR1 is DFQATT and CDR2 is SNEGSKA in the germline V gene (reference sequence). There are 13 residues in the CDR3. The CDR3 DNA is TGCAGTGCTAGATCATTTGGTCGGTACGAGCAGTACTTC. Translated, it gives CSARSFGRYEQYF.

This clonotype was recorded at least ten times. The J gene is TRBJ1-5, the V gene TRBV19; 7 bases are a match to TRBD1. V dropped 10 bases and J dropped 0; count of bases not matched to a gene: 12. The CDR3 spans 16 residues. Germline loops: CDR1 LNHDA, CDR2 SQIVND (reference sequence). In nucleotides, the CDR3 is TGTGCCACCCATAAGGGGACAGTTTATAGCAATCAGCCCCAGCATTTT. Its protein product is CATHKGTVYSNQPQHF.

This clonotype was found many times. The V gene is TRBV29-1, the J gene TRBJ2-7; D is unclear. CDR1 and CDR2 from the germline V gene are SQVTM and ANQGSEA. V was shortened by 5 bases and J by 5 bases, with 25 bases between the two germline ends. This CDR3 spans 16 amino acids. The CDR3 nucleotides are TGCAGCGTTAAAGGGCAGAACTCAAATTCCATCCACGAGCAGTACTTC. This gives the protein CSVKGQNSNSIHEQYF.

This chain connects TRBV25-1 to TRBJ2-7; D ambiguous. V was pared by 1 base and J by 0 bases, with 13 bases between. CDR3 length: 16 residues. Germline V CDR1 and CDR2: MGHDK, SYGVNS. In DNA form, the CDR3 reads TGTGCCAGCAGTGAATTGGGTGGCGGTAGCTCCTACGAGCAGTACTTC. This codes for CASSELGGGSSYEQYF.

The chain joins TRBV2 to TRBJ1-1; weak D call: TRBD1 (6 bases). CDR3 length: 15 residues. V was cut by 7 bases and J by 1 base, with 16 bases left in between. The V gene's germline CDR1 is SNHLY and CDR2 FYNNEI. The CDR3 region is CASTVRGASNTEAFF. The CDR3, as DNA: TGTGCCAGCACCGTGAGGGGGGCTTCGAACACTGAAGCTTTCTTT. The complete variable domain, with remaining parts taken from reference TRBV2 and TRBJ1-1, reads EPEVTQTPSHQVTQMGQEVILRCVPISNHLYFYWYRQILGQKVEFLVSFYNNEISEKSEIFDDQFSVERPDGSNFTLKIRSTKLEDSAMYFCASTVRGASNTEAFFGQGTRLTVV.

V usage is TRBV5-1 and J usage is TRBJ2-5; 10 bases line up with TRBD1. The CDR3 is made up of 14 amino acids. Germline V lookup: CDR1 SGHRS, CDR2 YFSETQ. V lost 2 bases, J lost 5 bases, and 3 bases stayed unmatched. CDR3 amino acids: CASSFGQGVETQYF. In nucleotides, the CDR3 is TGCGCCAGCAGCTTTGGACAGGGGGTGGAGACCCAGTACTTC.

At least ten counts were recorded for this clonotype. The chain employs TRBV11-2 and TRBJ1-2; unclear D gene. Germline assignment: CDR1 SGHAT and CDR2 FQNNGV. CDR3 size: 12 residues. Between the trimmed V and J ends, which lost 3 bases and 4 bases, there was a span of 6 bases. The CDR3 here is CASSFRVYGYTF. CDR3 in DNA: TGTGCCAGCAGCTTTAGGGTCTATGGCTACACCTTC.

The rearrangement links TRBV5-6 to TRBJ2-1, with 8 bases aligning to TRBD2. This CDR3 region has 15 residues. The V segment lost 1 base and the J segment 7 bases; nucleotides outside the gene matches: 7. The germline V gene encodes CDR1 SGHDT and CDR2 YYEEEE. CDR3 sequence (DNA): TGTGCCAGCAGCTTGCGAAGACTAGCGATTAATGAGCAGTTCTTC. Translation gives CASSLRRLAINEQFF.

This clonotype has a count of ten or more. The chain uses TRBV4-1 and TRBJ2-7, with D possibly TRBD1 on 6 matching bases. V was clipped by 1 base and J by 4 bases, with 11 bases between them. The CDR3 has 14 residues. CDR1 is MGHRA, CDR2 YSYEKL, per germline. The CDR3, as DNA: TGCGCCAGCAGCCAAGCAAACAGGGAGTACGAGCAGTACTTC. Translation: CASSQANREYEQYF.

The rearrangement joins TRBV24-1 to TRBJ2-2; D ambiguous. This CDR3 has 15 amino acids. Germline V gene data show CDR1 as KGHDR and CDR2 as SFDVKD. V dropped 0 bases and J dropped 5 bases, with 9 bases sitting between them. The CDR3 DNA sequence: TGTGCCACCAGTGATTTGCAGACCGGAACCGGGGAGCTGTTTTTT. Protein product: CATSDLQTGTGELFF.

This clonotype was seen ten or more times. This chain uses TRBV19 with TRBJ1-5; unclear D gene. The CDR3 runs to 12 residues. The germline V gene encodes CDR1 LNHDA and CDR2 SQIVND (reference sequence). The V gene lost 9 bases and the J gene lost 4 bases, with 10 bases spanning the gap. The CDR3, as DNA: TGTGCCAGCAGGTACCTGAATCAGCCCCAGCATTTT. It is translated as CASRYLNQPQHF. The full variable domain, in which reference TRBV19 and TRBJ1-5 provide the parts outside the CDR3, is DGGITQSPKYLFRKEGQNVTLSCEQNLNHDAMYWYRQDPGQGLRLIYYSQIVNDFQKGDIAEGYSVSREKKESFPLTVTSAQKNPTAFYLCASRYLNQPQHFGDGTRLSIL.

Comments on this clonotype: Being one base from a much bigger clone, this may be a read error. The DNA for the CDR3 is TGTGCCAGCAGCTGGGGGACCTCTGGAAGCACCATATATTTT. It encodes CASSWGTSGSTIYF. The rearrangement links TRBV7-2 to TRBJ1-3; TRBD1 might be the D (5 bases). CDR3 length equals 14 residues. Germline CDR1 SGHTA, CDR2 FQGNSA. The whole variable domain, filled in from reference TRBV7-2 and TRBJ1-3, reads GAGVSQSPSNKVTEKGKDVELRCDPISGHTALYWYRQSLGQGLEFLIYFQGNSAPDKSGLPSDRFSAERTGGSVSTLTIQRTQQEDSAVYLCASSWGTSGSTIYFGEGSWLTVV.

This clonotype was seen repeatedly, ten times or more. The chain uses TRBV6-5 and TRBJ2-1; no firm D call. Trimming left V 4 bases short and J 5 bases short, with 6 bases between. Germline V gives CDR1 MNHEY, CDR2 SVGAGI. This CDR3 has 12 residues. The CDR3 DNA reads TGTGCCAGCAGTTGGCGAAACAATGAGCAGTTCTTC. Its protein product is CASSWRNNEQFF.

The chain is built from TRBV13 and TRBJ2-3; D perhaps matches TRBD2 (7 bases). Trimming removed 5 bases from V and 0 bases from J, with 24 bases in between. The CDR3 extends over 19 amino acids. Looked up from germline, CDR1 is PRHDT and CDR2 is FYEKMQ (reference sequence). CDR3 in amino acids: CASSPSTGGGGASTDTQYF. The DNA of the CDR3 is TGTGCCAGCAGCCCATCGACTGGAGGGGGGGGAGCTAGCACAGATACGCAGTATTTT.

Worth noting for this clonotype: Just one base apart from a much larger clone, this may be a read error. The gene calls are TRBV7-2 and TRBJ1-5, with D maybe TRBD1 (5 bases). Germline loops: CDR1 SGHTA, CDR2 FQGNSA. The CDR3 totals 14 residues. The CDR3 reads CASSSVTDYQPRHF. The CDR3 nucleotides are TGTGCCAGCAGCTCCGTGACAGACTATCAGCCCCGGCATTTT.

With respect to this clonotype: A junction end diverges from the germline sequence, so it may reflect a read error. The V and J genes are TRBV28 and TRBJ2-7; D not certain. The CDR3 covers 13 residues. CDR1 MDHEN and CDR2 SYDVKM come from the germline V gene. CDR3 sequence: CASGFPQGYEQYF. In DNA, the CDR3 is TGTGCCAGCGGTTTCCCTCAAGGCTACGAACAGTACTTC. The full variable domain, with the rest looked up from reference TRBV28 and TRBJ2-7, is DVKVTQSSRYLVKRTGEKVFLECVQDMDHENMFWYRQDPGLGLRLIYFSYDVKMKEKGDIPEGYSVSREKKERFSLILESASTNQTSMYLCASGFPQGYEQYFGPGTRLTVT.

The chain has TRBV7-9 and TRBJ1-5; D not certain. CDR1 and CDR2 from the germline V gene are SEHNR and FQNEAQ (reference sequence). The CDR3 consists of 13 residues. The V gene lost 7 bases and the J gene lost 1 base, with 8 bases spanning the gap. The CDR3 region is CASNLSSNQPQHF. Here the CDR3 DNA reads TGTGCCAGCAACTTGTCCAGCAATCAGCCCCAGCATTTT.

The table lists this clonotype with many counts. The chain is built from TRBV5-4 and TRBJ2-3; D is undetermined. Germline values: CDR1 SGHNT, CDR2 YYREEE (reference sequence). The CDR3 consists of 12 residues. V lost 0 bases, J lost 7 bases, and 6 bases lay in between. The CDR3 region is CASSLGGNTQYF. In DNA form, the CDR3 reads TGTGCCAGCAGCTTGGGGGGAAATACGCAGTATTTT.

This clonotype was recorded at least ten times. J is TRBJ2-7 and V is TRBV7-9, with D perhaps TRBD1 (5 bases). The germline V and J ends were trimmed by 3 bases and 9 bases, with 12 bases remaining between them. This CDR3 region has 12 residues. Germline values: CDR1 SEHNR, CDR2 FQNEAQ (reference sequence). This CDR3 reads CASSLGQLGQYF. The CDR3 bases are TGTGCCAGCAGCTTGGGGCAGTTGGGGCAGTACTTC. Full variable domain (missing parts from reference TRBV7-9 and TRBJ2-7): DTGVSQNPRHKITKRGQNVTFRCDPISEHNRLYWYRQTLGQGPEFLTYFQNEAQLEKSRLLSDRFSAERPKGSFSTLEIQRTEQGDSAMYLCASSLGQLGQYFGPGTRLTVT.

About this clonotype: This sequence may be a read error, since a much larger clone differs from it by one base. The chain joins TRBV11-1 to TRBJ2-3; weak D call: TRBD2 (5 bases). The CDR3 extends over 15 amino acids. Germline V gives CDR1 SGHAT, CDR2 FQDESV (reference sequence). V lost 8 bases to trimming and J lost 1 base, with 16 bases between them. CDR3 sequence (DNA): TGTGCCAGCGGCGGAGATGCGGGCCGCACAGATACGCAGTATTTT. It encodes CASGGDAGRTDTQYF.

In this sample, this clonotype turned up many times. The chain carries TRBV20-1 and TRBJ2-3, with 10 bases aligning to TRBD2. The V segment lost 3 bases and the J segment 3 bases; nucleotides outside the gene matches: 6. Germline V gives CDR1 DFQATT, CDR2 SNEGSKA (reference sequence). The CDR3 has 15 residues. The DNA for the CDR3 is TGCAGTGCTAGGAGAGGACTAGCGGTTACAGATACGCAGTATTTT. This gives the protein CSARRGLAVTDTQYF.

This clonotype was found a few times. The chain employs TRBV6-1 and TRBJ1-1; perhaps TRBD1 as D (6 bases). Deletions cut 6 bases from V and 6 bases from J, with 17 bases between. This CDR3 is built from 14 residues. CDR1 is MNHNS, CDR2 SASEGT, per germline. In nucleotides, the CDR3 is TGTGCCAGCAGAAGACAAGGGACAACACCTGAAGCTTTCTTT. This translates into CASRRQGTTPEAFF.

This clonotype was seen more than once but under ten times. This chain links TRBV30 with TRBJ1-1; D perhaps matches TRBD1 (6 bases). Germline V gives CDR1 GTSNPN, CDR2 SVGIG (reference sequence). V lost 5 bases to trimming and J lost 0 bases, with 10 bases between them. CDR3 size: 13 residues. The CDR3 DNA reads TGTGCCTGGGCGACAGGAATGAACACTGAAGCTTTCTTT. Translated, it gives CAWATGMNTEAFF. The full variable domain, rest sourced from reference TRBV30 and TRBJ1-1, is SQTIHQWPATLVQPVGSPLSLECTVEGTSNPNLYWYRQAAGRGLQLLFYSVGIGQISSEVPQNLSASRPQDRQFILSSKKLLLSDSGFYLCAWATGMNTEAFFGQGTRLTVV.

This clonotype was seen a few times. This sequence joins TRBV28 and TRBJ1-5; D not certain. In germline, CDR1 is MDHEN, CDR2 SYDVKM. With 10 bases removed from V and 2 bases from J, the gap between germline ends came to 15 bases. The CDR3 is 14 amino acids. The CDR3: CATAEDLGNQPQHF. Here the CDR3 DNA reads TGTGCCACCGCAGAGGATTTGGGCAATCAGCCCCAGCATTTT.